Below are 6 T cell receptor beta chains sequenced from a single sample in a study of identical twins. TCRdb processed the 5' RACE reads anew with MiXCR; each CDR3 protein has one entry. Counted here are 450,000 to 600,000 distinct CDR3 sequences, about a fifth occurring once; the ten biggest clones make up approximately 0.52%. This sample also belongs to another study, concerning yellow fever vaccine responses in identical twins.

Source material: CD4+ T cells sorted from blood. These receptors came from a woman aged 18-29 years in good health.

The CDR3 sequence is CASGLRGFNEQYV. CDR3 coding DNA: TGTGCCAGTGGATTAAGGGGATTCAACGAGCAGTACGTC. The chain uses TRBV28 and TRBJ2-7; D possibly corresponds to TRBD1 (5 bases). The germline gives CDR1 MDHEN, CDR2 SYDVKM. The germline V and J ends were trimmed by 9 bases and 5 bases, with 17 bases remaining between them. The CDR3 totals 13 residues.

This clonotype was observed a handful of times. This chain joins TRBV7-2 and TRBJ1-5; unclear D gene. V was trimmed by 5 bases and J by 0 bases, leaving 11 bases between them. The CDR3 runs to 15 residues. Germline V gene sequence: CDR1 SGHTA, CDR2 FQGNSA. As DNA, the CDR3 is TGTGCCAGCAGCCGGGAGCCAAATAGCAATCAGCCCCAGCATTTT. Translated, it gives CASSREPNSNQPQHF. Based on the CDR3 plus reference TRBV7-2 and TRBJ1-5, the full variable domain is GAGVSQSPSNKVTEKGKDVELRCDPISGHTALYWYRQSLGQGLEFLIYFQGNSAPDKSGLPSDRFSAERTGGSVSTLTIQRTQQEDSAVYLCASSREPNSNQPQHFGDGTRLSIL.

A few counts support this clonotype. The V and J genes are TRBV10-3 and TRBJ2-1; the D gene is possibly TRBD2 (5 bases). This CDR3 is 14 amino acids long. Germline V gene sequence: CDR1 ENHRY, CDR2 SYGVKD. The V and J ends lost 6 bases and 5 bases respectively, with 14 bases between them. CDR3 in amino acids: CAISGPRVDNEQFF. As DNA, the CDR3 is TGTGCCATCAGCGGACCGAGGGTTGACAATGAGCAGTTCTTC.

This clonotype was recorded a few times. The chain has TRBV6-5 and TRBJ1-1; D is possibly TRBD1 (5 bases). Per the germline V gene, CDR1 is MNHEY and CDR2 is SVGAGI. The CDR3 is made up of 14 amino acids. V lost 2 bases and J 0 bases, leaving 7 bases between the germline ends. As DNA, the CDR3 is TGTGCCAGCAGTTACGGGGGAATGAACACTGAAGCTTTCTTT. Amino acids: CASSYGGMNTEAFF.

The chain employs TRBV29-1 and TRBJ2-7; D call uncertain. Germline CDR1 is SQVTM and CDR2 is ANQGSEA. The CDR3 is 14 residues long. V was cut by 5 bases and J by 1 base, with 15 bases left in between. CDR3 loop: CSVLPQTRSYEQYF. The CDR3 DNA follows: TGCAGCGTTCTCCCCCAGACAAGATCCTACGAGCAGTACTTC.

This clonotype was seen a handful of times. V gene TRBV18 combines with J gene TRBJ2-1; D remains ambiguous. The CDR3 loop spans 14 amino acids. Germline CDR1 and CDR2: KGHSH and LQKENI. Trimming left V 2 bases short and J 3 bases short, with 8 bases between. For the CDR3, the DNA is TGTGCCAGCTCACCAGCTAGGGACTACAATGAGCAGTTCTTC. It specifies CASSPARDYNEQFF.